The clone carrying this T cell receptor (beta chain) came up a few times. This is likely a read error, given that the CDR3 carries no conserved phenylalanine or tryptophan at its end. No DNA is shown, since the ends of the CDR3 on it are uncertain; the CDR3 is the one TCRdb lists. The germline CDR1 and CDR2 sequences are SGHTA and FQGTGA. Inclusive of both ends, the CDR3 amounts to 18 amino acids. The entry originates in a study of tumor-infiltrating lymphocytes in oesophageal squamous cell carcinoma. In TCRdb, the PCR reads were re-called with MiXCR into one record per CDR3 protein. The profile covers more than 8,000 distinct CDR3 sequences, with 55% to 65% appearing a single time and roughly a quarter taken by the ten largest.

Source material: esophageal tumor tissue. The chain employs TRBV7-3 and TRBJ2-3; TRBD2 is the table's D call and was not checked against the DNA. This clonotype originated in a female donor with esophageal squamous cell carcinoma. CDR3 loop: CASSLSWTSGGNEQFFGP.